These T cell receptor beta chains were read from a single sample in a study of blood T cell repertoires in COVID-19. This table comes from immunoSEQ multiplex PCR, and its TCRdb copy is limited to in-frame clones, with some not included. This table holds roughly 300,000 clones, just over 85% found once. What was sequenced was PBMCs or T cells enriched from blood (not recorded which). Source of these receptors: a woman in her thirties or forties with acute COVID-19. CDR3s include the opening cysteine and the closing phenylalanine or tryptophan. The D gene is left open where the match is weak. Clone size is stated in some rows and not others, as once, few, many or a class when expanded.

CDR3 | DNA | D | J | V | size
CASRSTGAFSPLHF | TGTGCCAGCAGGTCGACAGGGGCCTTTTCACCCCTCCACTTT | TRBD1 | TRBJ1-6 | TRBV7-9 | NA
CASSPGGGIFHYGYTF | TGTGCCAGCAGCCCCGGGGGGGGGATCTTTCACTATGGCTACACCTTC | NA | TRBJ1-2 | TRBV27 | NA
CASSGRDGNQPQHF | TGTGCCAGCAGCGGGAGGGATGGCAATCAGCCCCAGCATTTT | NA | TRBJ1-5 | TRBV7-9 | NA
CASSLEQGSRSPLHF | TGCGCCAGCAGCTTGGAACAGGGAAGTCGATCACCCCTCCACTTT | NA | TRBJ1-6 | TRBV5-1 | NA
CASSKGLAVYNEQFF | TGTGCCAGCAGCAAGGGACTAGCGGTTTACAATGAGCAGTTCTTC | TRBD2 | TRBJ2-1 | TRBV7-9 | NA
CASTLGTGGPSGNTIYF | TGTGCCAGCACCCTGGGGACAGGGGGCCCGTCTGGAAACACCATATATTTT | TRBD1 | TRBJ1-3 | TRBV28 | NA
CASTLGQRRTQYF | TGTGCCAGCACTTTGGGCCAGCGGCGGACCCAGTACTTC | NA | TRBJ2-5 | TRBV2 | NA
CASSYEPGQGSEKLFF | TGTGCCAGCAGTTACGAACCGGGACAGGGGAGTGAAAAACTGTTTTTT | TRBD1 | TRBJ1-4 | TRBV6-2/TRBV6-3 | NA
CASSFGGAFGETQYF | TGTGCCAGCAGTTTTGGAGGGGCCTTCGGGGAGACCCAGTACTTC | NA | TRBJ2-5 | TRBV27 | NA
CASSLIGGGYGYTF | TGTGCCAGCAGCTTGATAGGGGGCGGCTATGGCTACACCTTC | TRBD1 | TRBJ1-2 | TRBV5-6 | NA
CSASVLRQGFGYTF | TGCAGTGCTAGTGTCTTGCGACAGGGTTTTGGCTACACCTTC | TRBD1 | TRBJ1-2 | TRBV20-1 | NA
CASSETSGGVKTQYF | TGTGCCAGCAGTGAGACTAGCGGGGGGGTGAAGACCCAGTACTTC | TRBD2 | TRBJ2-5 | TRBV2 | NA
CASSLGSTSGGPYEQYF | TGTGCCAGCAGCTTAGGGAGTACTAGCGGGGGGCCCTACGAGCAGTACTTC | TRBD2 | TRBJ2-7 | TRBV7-9 | NA
CASSPGTSKDTQYF | TGTGCCAGCAGCCCTGGGACTAGCAAAGATACGCAGTATTTT | TRBD2 | TRBJ2-3 | TRBV5-4 | NA
CASQLSGNEQFF | TGTGCCAGCCAACTGTCCGGCAATGAGCAGTTCTTC | NA | TRBJ2-1 | TRBV7-9 | NA
CASSPSGSSLALAKNIQYF | TGTGCCAGCAGTCCCTCGGGGAGCTCTCTAGCGCTGGCCAAAAACATTCAGTACTTC | NA | TRBJ2-4 | TRBV6-6 | NA
CASTMRTGGLGNTIYF | TGTGCCAGCACCATGAGGACAGGGGGGTTGGGAAACACCATATATTTT | TRBD1 | TRBJ1-3 | TRBV10-3 | NA
CASSPARDPNYSPLHF | TGTGCCAGCAGCCCGGCCCGGGATCCAAATTATTCACCCCTCCACTTT | NA | TRBJ1-6 | TRBV6-2/TRBV6-3 | once
CASSLSGDYGYTF | TGCGCCAGCAGCTTGTCCGGGGACTATGGCTACACCTTC | NA | TRBJ1-2 | TRBV5-1 | NA
CASSLDRTGPNYGYTF | TGTGCCAGCAGTTTAGATCGGACAGGCCCAAACTATGGCTACACCTTC | TRBD1 | TRBJ1-2 | TRBV28 | NA
CASSQIGVQYF | TGTGCCAGCAGCCAAATCGGGGTGCAGTACTTC | NA | TRBJ2-7 | TRBV7-9 | NA
CASSFFRDRGRFDGELFF | TGTGCCAGCAGCTTCTTCCGGGACAGGGGGCGATTCGACGGGGAGCTGTTTTTT | TRBD1 | TRBJ2-2 | TRBV7-2 | NA
CASSYYSGKNQPQHF | TGTGCCAGCAGCTATTATAGCGGAAAAAATCAGCCCCAGCATTTT | NA | TRBJ1-5 | TRBV5-6 | NA
CASSPTGGRYTF | TGTGCCAGCAGCCCGACAGGGGGACGGTACACCTTC | TRBD1 | TRBJ1-2 | TRBV6-5 | once
CASSRTDFNSPLHF | TGTGCCAGCAGTCGGACAGACTTTAATTCACCCCTCCACTTT | NA | TRBJ1-6 | TRBV2 | once
CASSPDRRLYEQYF | TGTGCCAGCAGTCCAGACAGGAGACTCTACGAGCAGTACTTC | NA | TRBJ2-7 | TRBV2 | NA
CASSFNRGPYSNQPQHF | TGTGCCAGCAGCTTCAACAGGGGCCCTTATAGCAATCAGCCCCAGCATTTT | TRBD1 | TRBJ1-5 | TRBV5-4 | NA
CASRHRDRDNSPLHF | TGTGCCAGCAGGCACCGGGACAGGGACAATTCACCCCTCCACTTT | TRBD1 | TRBJ1-6 | TRBV11-2 | NA
CATGKGSAGNTIYF | TGTGCCACGGGTAAGGGGTCGGCTGGAAACACCATATATTTT | NA | TRBJ1-3 | TRBV7-9 | NA
CAISDRSSYEQYF | TGTGCCATCAGTGACAGAAGCTCCTACGAGCAGTACTTC | NA | TRBJ2-7 | TRBV10-3 | NA
CASRPSWTGPNTEAFF | TGTGCCAGTAGGCCTTCCTGGACAGGGCCGAACACTGAAGCTTTCTTT | TRBD1 | TRBJ1-1 | TRBV19 | NA
CASSPSGGQETQYF | TGCGCCAGCAGCCCTTCGGGCGGACAGGAGACCCAGTACTTC | NA | TRBJ2-5 | TRBV5-1 | NA
CAISESHRGANEKLFF | TGTGCCATCAGTGAGTCCCACAGGGGAGCTAATGAAAAACTGTTTTTT | TRBD1 | TRBJ1-4 | TRBV10-3 | NA
CASSVGSTGRNSPLHF | TGTGCCAGCAGCGTCGGATCGACAGGGCGTAATTCACCCCTCCACTTT | TRBD1 | TRBJ1-6 | TRBV9 | NA
CASSVGRQSGNTIYF | TGCGCCAGCAGTGTGGGCAGGCAGTCTGGAAACACCATATATTTT | NA | TRBJ1-3 | TRBV5-1 | NA
CASSVGLGLAGNEQFF | TGTGCCAGCAGCGTAGGATTAGGACTAGCGGGGAATGAGCAGTTCTTC | TRBD2 | TRBJ2-1 | TRBV9 | NA
CASGLRSGGSYEQYF | TGTGCTAGTGGTTTGAGGTCAGGGGGGTCCTACGAGCAGTACTTC | NA | TRBJ2-7 | TRBV12-5 | NA
CASSPTSGSTDTQYF | TGTGCCAGCAGCCCAACTAGCGGGAGCACAGATACGCAGTATTTT | TRBD2 | TRBJ2-3 | TRBV4-2 | NA
CASSGPGQGLYGYTF | TGTGCCAGCTCAGGCCCGGGACAGGGCCTCTATGGCTACACCTTC | TRBD1 | TRBJ1-2 | TRBV18 | NA
CASSKERGQAYEQYF | TGTGCCAGCAGCAAAGAGAGGGGACAGGCCTACGAGCAGTACTTC | NA | TRBJ2-7 | TRBV21-1 | NA
CASSRAGKNTGELFF | TGTGCCAGTAGTCGAGCGGGGAAGAACACCGGGGAGCTGTTTTTT | TRBD2 | TRBJ2-2 | TRBV19 | few
CASSLEALNTEAFF | TGTGCCAGCAGCTTGGAGGCTTTGAACACTGAAGCTTTCTTT | NA | TRBJ1-1 | TRBV7-9 | NA
CASSHQKNSNQPQHF | TGTGCCAGCAGCCATCAAAAAAATAGCAATCAGCCCCAGCATTTT | NA | TRBJ1-5 | TRBV4-2 | NA
CASSLVVQGNAPDTQYF | TGTGCCAGCAGCTTAGTGGTACAGGGTAATGCTCCAGATACGCAGTATTTT | NA | TRBJ2-3 | TRBV11-2 | few
CASRRTGTGAWVF | TGTGCCAGCAGAAGGACCGGGACAGGGGCTTGGGTCTTT | TRBD1 | TRBJ1-1 | TRBV28 | NA
CASSPFRAPQETQYF | TGTGCCAGCAGCCCCTTCCGAGCGCCACAAGAGACCCAGTACTTC | NA | TRBJ2-5 | TRBV14 | NA
CASSPPGVVLDYGYTF | TGTGCCAGCAGTCCTCCCGGGGTGGTACTGGACTATGGCTACACCTTC | NA | TRBJ1-2 | TRBV28 | NA
CSALPTGNTEAFF | TGCAGCGCCCTACCGACTGGGAACACTGAAGCTTTCTTT | NA | TRBJ1-1 | TRBV29-1 | few
CASSPQGQGGWPQHF | TGTGCCAGCAGCCCACAGGGACAGGGAGGTTGGCCCCAGCATTTT | TRBD1 | TRBJ1-5 | TRBV3-1/TRBV3-2 | few